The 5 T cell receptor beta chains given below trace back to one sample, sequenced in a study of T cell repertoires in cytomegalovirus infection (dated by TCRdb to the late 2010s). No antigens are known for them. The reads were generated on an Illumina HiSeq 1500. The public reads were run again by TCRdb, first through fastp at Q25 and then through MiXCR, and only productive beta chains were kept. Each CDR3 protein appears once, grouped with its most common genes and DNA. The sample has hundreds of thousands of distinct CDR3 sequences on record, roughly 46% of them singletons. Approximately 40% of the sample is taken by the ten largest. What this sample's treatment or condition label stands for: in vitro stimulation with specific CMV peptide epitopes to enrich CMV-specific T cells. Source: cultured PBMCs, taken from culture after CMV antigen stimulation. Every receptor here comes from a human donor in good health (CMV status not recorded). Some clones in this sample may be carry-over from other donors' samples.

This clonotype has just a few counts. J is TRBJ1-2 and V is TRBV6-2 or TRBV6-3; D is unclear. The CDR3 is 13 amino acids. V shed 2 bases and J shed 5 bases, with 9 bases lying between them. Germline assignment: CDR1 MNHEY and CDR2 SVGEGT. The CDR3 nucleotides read TGTGCCAGCAGTTACCGGCAGTTATATGGCTACACCTTC. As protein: CASSYRQLYGYTF.

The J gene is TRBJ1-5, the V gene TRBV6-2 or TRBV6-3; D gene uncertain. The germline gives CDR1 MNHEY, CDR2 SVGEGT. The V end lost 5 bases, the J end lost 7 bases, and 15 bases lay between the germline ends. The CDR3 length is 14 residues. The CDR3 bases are TGTGCCAGCAGTAAAAGCACCGGGAGGCAGCCCCAGCATTTT. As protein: CASSKSTGRQPQHF.

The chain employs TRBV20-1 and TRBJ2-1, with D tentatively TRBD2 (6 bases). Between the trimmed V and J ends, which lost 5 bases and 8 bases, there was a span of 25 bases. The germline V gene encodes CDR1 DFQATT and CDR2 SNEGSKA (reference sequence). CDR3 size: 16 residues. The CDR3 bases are TGCAGTGCTCGCGCCCTCCCCTCAGCGGGTCAGGATGAGCAGTTCTTC. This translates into CSARALPSAGQDEQFF.

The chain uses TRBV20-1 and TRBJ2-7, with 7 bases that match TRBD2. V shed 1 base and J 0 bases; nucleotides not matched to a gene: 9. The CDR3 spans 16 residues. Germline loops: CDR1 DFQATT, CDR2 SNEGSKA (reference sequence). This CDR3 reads CSARASRGGSSYEQYF. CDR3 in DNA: TGCAGTGCTAGAGCGAGTAGGGGCGGGAGCTCCTACGAGCAGTACTTC.

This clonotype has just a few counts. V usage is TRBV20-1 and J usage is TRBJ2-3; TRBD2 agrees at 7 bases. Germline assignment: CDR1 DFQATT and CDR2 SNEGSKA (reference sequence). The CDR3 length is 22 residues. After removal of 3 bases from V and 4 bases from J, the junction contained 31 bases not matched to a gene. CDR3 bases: TGCAGTGCTAGGCTCAACATCAGGGCCGGCGGGAGACCCATGCCCCACGCAGATACGCAGTATTTT. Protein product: CSARLNIRAGGRPMPHADTQYF.